Presented here are 26 T cell receptor beta chains from one specimen sequenced in a study of T cell repertoires in cytomegalovirus infection. In TCRdb, the reads were re-called with MiXCR into one record per CDR3 protein. The data show hundreds of thousands of distinct CDR3 sequences, 35% seen once. Sequenced: PBMCs. All receptors derive from a human donor in good health (CMV status not recorded). Some clones in this sample may be carry-over from other donors' samples.

This clonotype was picked up a small number of times. The rearrangement uses TRBV7-2 and TRBJ2-7; TRBD2 matches at 8 bases. The germline V gene encodes CDR1 SGHTA and CDR2 FQGNSA. V lost 5 bases to trimming and J lost 6 bases; unmatched junction nucleotides: 9. CDR3 length: 14 amino acids. CDR3 DNA: TGTGCCAGCAGCCAACTAGGCGGGAGGCTCGAGCAGTACTTC. This encodes CASSQLGGRLEQYF.

V is TRBV5-1 and J is TRBJ1-4; possibly TRBD1 for D (6 bases). Germline CDR1 reads SGHRS; CDR2 reads YFSETQ. The V end lost 3 bases, the J end lost 6 bases, and 9 bases lay between the germline ends. This CDR3 is 13 amino acids long. The CDR3: CASSYAGDEKLFF. CDR3 nucleotides: TGCGCCAGCAGCTACGCAGGGGATGAAAAACTGTTTTTT.

This clonotype was detected a few times. This chain links TRBV24-1 with TRBJ2-7; the D is unclear. The CDR3 is made up of 14 amino acids. With 3 bases removed from V and 2 bases from J, the gap between germline ends came to 10 bases. Germline lookup yields CDR1 KGHDR and CDR2 SFDVKD. The CDR3 sequence is CATSDARYTYEQYF. The CDR3 region has the DNA TGTGCCACCAGTGATGCCCGCTACACCTACGAGCAGTACTTC.

The V and J genes are TRBV7-1 and TRBJ1-4; a possible D gene is TRBD1 (6 bases). Being an ORF, TRBV7-1 has a function that is uncertain. Deletions cut 5 bases from V and 0 bases from J, with 22 bases between. The CDR3 spans 19 residues. CDR3 sequence reads: CASSRIRGEYPTTNEKLFF. CDR3 bases: TGTGCCAGCAGCCGAATCAGGGGAGAATACCCTACAACTAATGAAAAACTGTTTTTT.

Only a few counts were recorded for this clonotype. The chain links TRBV6-1 to TRBJ1-1; D unresolved. The CDR3 is 13 residues long. Per germline, CDR1 MNHNS and CDR2 SASEGT. V lost 6 bases and J lost 1, with 9 bases in between. The DNA for the CDR3 is TGTGCCAGCAGGGTAAATGGGAACACTGAAGCTTTCTTT. Its translation is CASRVNGNTEAFF.

This clonotype was picked up a small number of times. This chain connects TRBV5-1 to TRBJ2-6; 13 positions agree with TRBD2. Trimming at V came to 4 bases and at J to 1 base, leaving 5 bases not matched to a gene. Germline V gene data show CDR1 as SGHRS and CDR2 as YFSETQ. The CDR3 is 18 amino acids. The CDR3 reads CASSGGTSGISGANVLTF. DNA for the CDR3: TGCGCCAGCAGCGGGGGGACTAGCGGGATATCTGGGGCCAACGTCCTGACTTTC.

This clonotype has more than one count but fewer than ten. The chain joins TRBV15 to TRBJ2-1; maybe TRBD2 (6 bases). In germline, CDR1 is LNHNV, CDR2 YYDKDF (reference sequence). This CDR3 comprises 14 residues. V lost 6 bases and J 6 bases, leaving 15 bases between the germline ends. CDR3 nucleotides: TGTGCCACCAGTCCTGCGGGACGGATCAATGAGCAGTTCTTC. Translated, it gives CATSPAGRINEQFF.

The CDR3 here is CASSGGQGSNEKLFF. The CDR3 region has the DNA TGTGCCAGCAGCGGGGGACAGGGTTCTAATGAAAAACTGTTTTTT. The rearrangement uses TRBV5-6 and TRBJ1-4; 9 bases fit TRBD1. From germline, CDR1 is SGHDT and CDR2 YYEEEE. CDR3 length equals 15 residues. V lost 4 bases, J lost 3 bases, and 4 bases stayed unmatched.

The chain links TRBV27 to TRBJ2-7, with TRBD2 as a possible D gene (5 bases). Trimming took 3 bases from V and 1 from J, leaving 10 bases between them. CDR3 size: 14 residues. The germline V gene has CDR1 MNHEY and CDR2 SMNVEV (reference sequence). CDR3 protein: CASSFAAGSYEQYF. In DNA form, the CDR3 reads TGTGCCAGCAGTTTTGCTGCGGGTTCCTACGAGCAGTACTTC.

J is TRBJ1-4 and V is TRBV28, with TRBD1 identical over 9 bases. CDR3 length: 15 residues. Germline CDR1 MDHEN, CDR2 SYDVKM. V was clipped by 5 bases and J by 7 bases; unmatched bases: 8. CDR3 nucleotide sequence: TGTGCCAGCAGTGCATTCGGGACAGGGTTTGAAAAACTGTTTTTT. This codes for CASSAFGTGFEKLFF. Full variable domain (outside the CDR3, taken from reference TRBV28 and TRBJ1-4): DVKVTQSSRYLVKRTGEKVFLECVQDMDHENMFWYRQDPGLGLRLIYFSYDVKMKEKGDIPEGYSVSREKKERFSLILESASTNQTSMYLCASSAFGTGFEKLFFGSGTQLSVL.

The table lists this clonotype with a few counts. The rearrangement uses TRBV28 and TRBJ2-3, with 10 positions matching TRBD2. The CDR3 runs 18 residues. The germline V gene has CDR1 MDHEN and CDR2 SYDVKM. The V gene end was trimmed by 6 bases and the J gene end by 0 bases; junction bases not matched to a gene: 12. The CDR3 DNA reads TGTGCCAGCAGCCATCACTCTAGCGGGAGCGGGAGCACAGATACGCAGTATTTT. Amino acid sequence: CASSHHSSGSGSTDTQYF.

The chain employs TRBV29-1 and TRBJ2-3; D might be TRBD1 or TRBD2, each matching 5 bases. This CDR3 has 14 amino acids. Germline V gene data show CDR1 as SQVTM and CDR2 as ANQGSEA. Trimming left V 3 bases short and J 8 bases short, with 18 bases between. CDR3 in DNA: TGCAGCGTTGAGAGGGACGGTGGATCGGGTACGCAGTATTTT. Its translation is CSVERDGGSGTQYF.

The V call is TRBV20-1, the J call TRBJ2-5; D unresolved. The CDR3 contains 14 residues. The germline gives CDR1 DFQATT, CDR2 SNEGSKA (reference sequence). Trimming took 3 bases from V and 0 from J, leaving 11 bases between them. This CDR3 reads CSASIIVDQETQYF. CDR3 DNA sequence: TGCAGTGCTAGTATCATAGTTGACCAAGAGACCCAGTACTTC.

This chain links TRBV28 with TRBJ2-3, with TRBD1 matching 11 bases. Germline values: CDR1 MDHEN, CDR2 SYDVKM. Trimming removed 3 bases from V and 8 bases from J; junction bases left unmatched: 7. This CDR3 is built from 15 residues. CDR3 sequence (DNA): TGTGCCAGCAGTTTGGACAGGGGGCATGGAGCTACGCAGTATTTT. This sequence encodes CASSLDRGHGATQYF.

V is TRBV20-1 and J is TRBJ2-2; D uncertain. The V gene's germline CDR1 is DFQATT and CDR2 SNEGSKA (reference sequence). Trimming took off 3 bases at V and 2 bases at J, with 13 bases between the two ends. The CDR3 consists of 15 residues. The chain's CDR3 is CSASSLQINTGELFF. The CDR3 DNA reads as TGCAGTGCTAGTTCTCTACAGATCAACACCGGGGAGCTGTTTTTT.

The chain uses TRBV6-2 or TRBV6-3 and TRBJ1-5; TRBD1 matches at 7 bases. CDR1 MNHEY and CDR2 SVGEGT come from the germline V gene. V trimming: 4 bases; J trimming: 7 bases; junction bases outside the gene matches: 10. The CDR3 has 15 residues. Written as DNA, the CDR3 is TGTGCCAGCAGTTTGGGCGACAGGGAAGAGCAGCCCCAGCATTTT. It yields the protein CASSLGDREEQPQHF.

The rearrangement links TRBV6-1 to TRBJ1-6; D possibly corresponds to TRBD1 (5 bases). V was cut by 6 bases and J by 4 bases, with 16 bases left in between. This CDR3 has 16 amino acids. CDR1 is MNHNS, CDR2 SASEGT, per germline. Here the CDR3 reads CASSLTDSEYNSPLHF. The CDR3 DNA reads as TGTGCCAGCAGCCTAACAGACAGCGAATATAATTCACCCCTCCACTTT.

This rearrangement joins TRBV29-1 to TRBJ2-5, with 11 bases lining up with TRBD1. This CDR3 has 16 amino acids. Trimming took 6 bases from V and 0 from J; bases not matched to a gene: 9. The V gene's germline CDR1 is SQVTM and CDR2 ANQGSEA. The CDR3 DNA follows: TGCAGCGTATCACTCCGGGACAGGGGGTACCAAGAGACCCAGTACTTC. Residues: CSVSLRDRGYQETQYF.

The gene calls are TRBV24-1 and TRBJ2-5; D uncertain. This CDR3 contains 13 residues. Per the germline V gene, CDR1 is KGHDR and CDR2 is SFDVKD. V shed 2 bases and J shed 4 bases, with 7 bases lying between them. The DNA of the CDR3 is TGTGCCACCAGTGATTCTCCGGGAGAGACCCAGTACTTC. This encodes CATSDSPGETQYF.

This clonotype was seen many times. V and J are TRBV7-2 and TRBJ2-1; TRBD2 matches at 10 bases. The CDR3 covers 16 residues. Trimming removed 2 bases from V and 7 bases from J; junction bases left unmatched: 8. Germline values: CDR1 SGHTA, CDR2 FQGNSA. As DNA, the CDR3 is TGTGCCAGCAGCTTAAGGGCTAGCGGGAGTATTAATGAGCAGTTCTTC. Translated: CASSLRASGSINEQFF.

V is TRBV27 and J is TRBJ2-3; possible D gene TRBD1, 5 bases. Germline V gene sequence: CDR1 MNHEY, CDR2 SMNVEV (reference sequence). This CDR3 spans 14 amino acids. V lost 3 bases to trimming and J lost 2 bases, with 9 bases between them. The CDR3 region is CASSFQGTTDTQYF. The CDR3, as DNA: TGTGCCAGCAGTTTTCAGGGAACCACAGATACGCAGTATTTT.

The chain carries TRBV6-6 and TRBJ2-7, with a weak D call TRBD1 (6 bases). The length of the CDR3 is 15 residues. The germline CDR1 and CDR2 sequences are MNHNY and SVGAGI (reference sequence). Trimming took off 6 bases at V and 4 bases at J, with 19 bases between the two ends. CDR3 protein: CASRKPLDSPYEQYF. The CDR3 DNA follows: TGTGCCAGCAGAAAACCCCTGGACAGCCCGTACGAGCAGTACTTC.

CDR3 sequence (DNA): TGTGCCAGCAGCCCCGCCTCGAATGGTGATGAAAAACTGTTTTTT. Translating gives CASSPASNGDEKLFF. This sequence joins TRBV28 and TRBJ1-4; D gene ambiguous. Trimming pared 6 bases from V and 6 bases from J, leaving 17 bases between. The CDR3 contains 15 residues. CDR1 and CDR2 (germline): MDHEN, SYDVKM.

The chain couples TRBV19 to TRBJ2-2; tentative D call: TRBD2 (6 bases). CDR3 length: 16 amino acids. The V and J ends lost 5 bases and 7 bases respectively, with 20 bases between them. The germline gives CDR1 LNHDA, CDR2 SQIVND (reference sequence). The CDR3 region is CASSARDSRRYGELFF. In nucleotides, the CDR3 is TGTGCCAGTAGTGCCCGGGACTCCCGAAGATACGGGGAGCTGTTTTTT.

The chain combines TRBV18 with TRBJ1-6; D possibly corresponds to TRBD1 (6 bases). The germline V and J ends were trimmed by 2 bases and 12 bases, with 14 bases remaining between them. The CDR3 consists of 14 residues. The germline V gene encodes CDR1 KGHSH and CDR2 LQKENI. The chain's CDR3 is CASSPSGTHRPLHF. CDR3 DNA sequence: TGTGCCAGCTCACCATCAGGGACACACCGACCCCTCCACTTT.

The chain is built from TRBV20-1 and TRBJ2-3, with D unresolved. V was shortened by 6 bases and J by 2 bases, with 15 bases between the two germline ends. CDR3 length: 14 residues. Germline V gene lookup returns CDR1 DFQATT and CDR2 SNEGSKA (reference sequence). The CDR3 DNA is TGCAGTGCCACGAGTACACCCCACACAGATACGCAGTATTTT. Encoded protein: CSATSTPHTDTQYF.